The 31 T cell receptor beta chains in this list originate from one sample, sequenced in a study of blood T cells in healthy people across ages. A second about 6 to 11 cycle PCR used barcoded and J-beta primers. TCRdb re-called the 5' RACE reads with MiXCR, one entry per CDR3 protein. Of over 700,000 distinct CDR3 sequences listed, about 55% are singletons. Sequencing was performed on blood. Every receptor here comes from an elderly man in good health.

For the CDR3, the DNA is TGTGCCAGCAGAGGGACAGGCCACGAGCAGTACTTC. This translates into CASRGTGHEQYF. The rearrangement uses TRBV12-3 or TRBV12-4 and TRBJ2-7; 8 positions match TRBD1. The CDR3 runs to 12 residues. The junction had 3 bases not matched to a gene; V was cut back by 6 bases and J by 5 bases.

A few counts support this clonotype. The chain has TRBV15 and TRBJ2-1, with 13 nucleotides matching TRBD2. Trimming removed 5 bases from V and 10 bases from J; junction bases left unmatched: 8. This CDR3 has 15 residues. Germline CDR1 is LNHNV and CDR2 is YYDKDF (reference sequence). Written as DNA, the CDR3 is TGTGCCACCAGCTCCCGGACTAGCGGGAGCGAGGAGCAGTTCTTC. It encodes CATSSRTSGSEEQFF.

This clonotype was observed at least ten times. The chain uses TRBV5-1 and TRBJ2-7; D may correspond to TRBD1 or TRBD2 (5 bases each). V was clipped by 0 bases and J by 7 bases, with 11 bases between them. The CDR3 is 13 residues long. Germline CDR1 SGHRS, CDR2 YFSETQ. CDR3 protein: CASSLDGAGEQYF. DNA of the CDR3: TGCGCCAGCAGCTTGGACGGGGCTGGGGAGCAGTACTTC.

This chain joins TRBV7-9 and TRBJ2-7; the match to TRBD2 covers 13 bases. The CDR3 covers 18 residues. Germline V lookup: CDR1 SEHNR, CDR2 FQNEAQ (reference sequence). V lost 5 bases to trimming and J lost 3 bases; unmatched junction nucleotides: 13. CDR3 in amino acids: CASSRPRLAGGSGYEQYF. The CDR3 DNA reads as TGTGCCAGCAGCCGGCCCAGACTAGCGGGAGGATCGGGCTACGAGCAGTACTTC.

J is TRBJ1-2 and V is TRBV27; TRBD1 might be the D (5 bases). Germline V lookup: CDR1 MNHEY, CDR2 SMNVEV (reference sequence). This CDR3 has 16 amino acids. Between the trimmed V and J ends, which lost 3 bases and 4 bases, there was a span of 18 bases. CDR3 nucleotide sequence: TGTGCCAGCAGTTTTTCCCGGGACCTGGGAGGCTATGGCTACACCTTC. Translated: CASSFSRDLGGYGYTF.

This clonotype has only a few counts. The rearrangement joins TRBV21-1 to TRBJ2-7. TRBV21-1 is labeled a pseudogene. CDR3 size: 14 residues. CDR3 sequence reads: CASSKGPASYEQYF. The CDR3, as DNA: TGTGCCAGCAGCAAAGGTCCGGCCTCCTACGAGCAGTACTTC.

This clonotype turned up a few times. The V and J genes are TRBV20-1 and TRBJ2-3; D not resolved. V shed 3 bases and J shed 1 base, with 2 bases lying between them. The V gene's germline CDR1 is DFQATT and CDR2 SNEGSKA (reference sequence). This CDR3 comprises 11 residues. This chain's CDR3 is CSARGTDTQYF. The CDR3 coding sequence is TGCAGTGCTAGGGGCACAGATACGCAGTATTTT.

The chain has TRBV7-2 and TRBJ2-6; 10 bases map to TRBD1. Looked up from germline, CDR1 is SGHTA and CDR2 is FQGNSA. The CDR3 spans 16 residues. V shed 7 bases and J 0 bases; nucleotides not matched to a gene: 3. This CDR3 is CASIWTGGSGANVLTF. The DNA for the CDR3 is TGTGCCAGCATTTGGACAGGGGGCTCTGGGGCCAACGTCCTGACTTTC.

DNA of the CDR3: TGCAGTGCTCCCCCAGCGGGACAGGGGGCAGAGACCCAGTACTTC. Encoded protein: CSAPPAGQGAETQYF. The chain links TRBV20-1 to TRBJ2-5, with 12 bases that match TRBD1. Per germline, CDR1 DFQATT and CDR2 SNEGSKA (reference sequence). The junction had 8 bases not matched to a gene; V was cut back by 5 bases and J by 4 bases. CDR3 length: 15 residues.

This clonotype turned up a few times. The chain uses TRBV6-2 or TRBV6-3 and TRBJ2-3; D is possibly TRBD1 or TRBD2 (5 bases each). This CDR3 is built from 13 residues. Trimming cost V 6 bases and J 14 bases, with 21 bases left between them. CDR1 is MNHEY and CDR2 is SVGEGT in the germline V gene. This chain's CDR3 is CASSGTAFGYAYF. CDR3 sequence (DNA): TGTGCCAGCAGCGGGACCGCTTTCGGATACGCGTATTTT.

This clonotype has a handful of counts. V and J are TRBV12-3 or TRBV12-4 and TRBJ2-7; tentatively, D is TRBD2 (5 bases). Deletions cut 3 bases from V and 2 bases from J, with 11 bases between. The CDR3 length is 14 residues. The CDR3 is CASSLEDRPYEQYF. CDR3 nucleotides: TGTGCCAGCAGTTTGGAGGACCGCCCCTACGAGCAGTACTTC.

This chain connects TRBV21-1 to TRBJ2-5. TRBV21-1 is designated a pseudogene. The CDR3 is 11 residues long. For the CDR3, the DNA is TGTGCCGGCGGGGAAGGAGAGACCCAGTACTTC. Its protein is CAGGEGETQYF.

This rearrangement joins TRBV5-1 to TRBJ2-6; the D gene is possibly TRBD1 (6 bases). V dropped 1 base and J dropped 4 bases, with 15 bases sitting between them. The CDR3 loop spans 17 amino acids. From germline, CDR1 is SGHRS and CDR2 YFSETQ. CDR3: CASSLIAGVSGANVLTF. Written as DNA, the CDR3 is TGCGCCAGCAGCTTGATCGCAGGGGTATCCGGGGCCAACGTCCTGACTTTC. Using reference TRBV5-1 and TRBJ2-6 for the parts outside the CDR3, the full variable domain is KAGVTQTPRYLIKTRGQQVTLSCSPISGHRSVSWYQQTPGQGLQFLFEYFSETQRNKGNFPGRFSGRQFSNSRSEMNVSTLELGDSALYLCASSLIAGVSGANVLTFGAGSRLTVL.

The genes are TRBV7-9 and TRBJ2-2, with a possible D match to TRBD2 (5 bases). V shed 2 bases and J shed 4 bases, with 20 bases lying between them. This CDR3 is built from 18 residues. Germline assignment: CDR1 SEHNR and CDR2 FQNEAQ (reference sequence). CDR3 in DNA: TGTGCCAGCAGCTTACCTGCGGGTTCGCTCCCGAGCACCGGGGAGCTGTTTTTT. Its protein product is CASSLPAGSLPSTGELFF.

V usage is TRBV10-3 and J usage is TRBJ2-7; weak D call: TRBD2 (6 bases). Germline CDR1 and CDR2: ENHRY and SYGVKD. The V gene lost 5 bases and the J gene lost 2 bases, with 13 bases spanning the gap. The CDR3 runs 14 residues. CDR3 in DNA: TGTGCCATCAGTCGGGAGTCTCGAACCTACGAGCAGTACTTC. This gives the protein CAISRESRTYEQYF.

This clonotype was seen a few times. CDR3 coding DNA: TGTGCCAGCACCTGGGGGGGGCGAAACAGATACGCGTATTTT. This encodes CASTWGGRNRYAYF. The chain joins TRBV12-3 or TRBV12-4 to TRBJ2-3; tentatively, D is TRBD2 (7 bases). V was pared by 7 bases and J by 14 bases, with 25 bases between. CDR3 length: 14 amino acids.

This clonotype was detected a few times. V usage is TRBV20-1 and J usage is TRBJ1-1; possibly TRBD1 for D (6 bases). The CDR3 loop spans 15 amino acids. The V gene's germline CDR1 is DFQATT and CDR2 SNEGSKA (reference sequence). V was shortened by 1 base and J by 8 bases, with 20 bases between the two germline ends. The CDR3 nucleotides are TGCAGTGCTAGAGGGGGGGCGAGGGGACACTACGAAGCTTTCTTT. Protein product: CSARGGARGHYEAFF.

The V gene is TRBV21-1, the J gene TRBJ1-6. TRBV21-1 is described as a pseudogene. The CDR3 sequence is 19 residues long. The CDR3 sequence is CASSKTMRPRSSYNSPLHF. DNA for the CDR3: TGTGCCAGCAGCAAAACCATGAGACCCCGGAGCTCCTATAATTCACCCCTCCACTTT.

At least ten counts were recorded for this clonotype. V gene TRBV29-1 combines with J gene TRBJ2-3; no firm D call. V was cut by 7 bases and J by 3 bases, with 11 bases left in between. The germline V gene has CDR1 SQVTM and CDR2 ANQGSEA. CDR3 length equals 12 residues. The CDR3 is CSESMGTDTQYF. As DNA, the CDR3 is TGCAGCGAAAGTATGGGGACAGATACGCAGTATTTT.

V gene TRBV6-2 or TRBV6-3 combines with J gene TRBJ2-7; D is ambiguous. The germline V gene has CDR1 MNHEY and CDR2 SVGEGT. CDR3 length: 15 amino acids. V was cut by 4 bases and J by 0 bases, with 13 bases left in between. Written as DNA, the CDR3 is TGTGCCAGCAGTTCCGCCCTAGACAACTCCTACGAGCAGTACTTC. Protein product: CASSSALDNSYEQYF.

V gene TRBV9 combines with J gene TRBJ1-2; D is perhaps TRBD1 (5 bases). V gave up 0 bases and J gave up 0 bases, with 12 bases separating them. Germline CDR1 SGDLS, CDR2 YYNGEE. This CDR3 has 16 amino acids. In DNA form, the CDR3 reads TGTGCCAGCAGCGTAGATCTGGGACGGACTAACTATGGCTACACCTTC. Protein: CASSVDLGRTNYGYTF.

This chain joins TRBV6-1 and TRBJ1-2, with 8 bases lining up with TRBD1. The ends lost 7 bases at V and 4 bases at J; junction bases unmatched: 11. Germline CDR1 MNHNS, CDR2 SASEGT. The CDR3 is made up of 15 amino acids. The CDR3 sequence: CASIGQGRPGYGYTF. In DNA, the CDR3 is TGTGCCAGCATTGGACAGGGCCGACCAGGCTATGGCTACACCTTC.

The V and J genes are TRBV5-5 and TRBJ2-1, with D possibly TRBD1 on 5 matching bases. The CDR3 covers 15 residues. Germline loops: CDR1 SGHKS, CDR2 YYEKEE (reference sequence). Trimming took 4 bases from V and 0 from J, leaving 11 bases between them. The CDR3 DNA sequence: TGTGCCAGCAGCAGACAGCCCGACTCCTACAATGAGCAGTTCTTC. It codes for CASSRQPDSYNEQFF.

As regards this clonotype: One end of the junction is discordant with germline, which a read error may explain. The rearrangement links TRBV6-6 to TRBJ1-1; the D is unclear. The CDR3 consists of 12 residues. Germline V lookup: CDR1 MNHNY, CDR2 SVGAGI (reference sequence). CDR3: CASGYTLTEAFF. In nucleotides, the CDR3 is TGTGCCAGCGGTTACACTCTGACTGAAGCTTTCTTT.

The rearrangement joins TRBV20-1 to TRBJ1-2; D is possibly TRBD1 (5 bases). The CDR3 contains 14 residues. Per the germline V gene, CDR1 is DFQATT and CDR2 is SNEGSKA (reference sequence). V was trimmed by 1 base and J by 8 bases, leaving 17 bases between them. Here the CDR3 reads CSARGFGRASGYTF. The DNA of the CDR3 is TGCAGTGCTAGAGGTTTTGGCAGGGCGAGCGGCTACACCTTC.

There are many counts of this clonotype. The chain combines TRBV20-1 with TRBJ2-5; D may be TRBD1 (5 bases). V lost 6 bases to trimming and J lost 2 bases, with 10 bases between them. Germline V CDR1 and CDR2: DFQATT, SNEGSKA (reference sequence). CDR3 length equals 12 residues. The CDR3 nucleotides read TGCAGTGCACGCCAGGGTCAAGAGACCCAGTACTTC. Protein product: CSARQGQETQYF.

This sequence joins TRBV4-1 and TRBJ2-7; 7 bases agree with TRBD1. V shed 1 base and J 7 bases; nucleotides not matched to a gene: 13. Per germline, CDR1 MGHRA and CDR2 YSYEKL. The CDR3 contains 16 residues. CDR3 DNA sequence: TGCGCCAGCAGCCAAGCCATGGACAGGCCGTATTGGGAGCAGTACTTC. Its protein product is CASSQAMDRPYWEQYF.

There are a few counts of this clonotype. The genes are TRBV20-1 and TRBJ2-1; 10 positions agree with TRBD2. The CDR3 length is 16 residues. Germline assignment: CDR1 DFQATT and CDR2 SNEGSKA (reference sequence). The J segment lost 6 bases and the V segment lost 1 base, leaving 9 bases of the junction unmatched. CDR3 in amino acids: CSARVIGAGGPNEQFF. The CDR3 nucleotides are TGCAGTGCTAGAGTAATTGGAGCGGGAGGGCCCAATGAGCAGTTCTTC.

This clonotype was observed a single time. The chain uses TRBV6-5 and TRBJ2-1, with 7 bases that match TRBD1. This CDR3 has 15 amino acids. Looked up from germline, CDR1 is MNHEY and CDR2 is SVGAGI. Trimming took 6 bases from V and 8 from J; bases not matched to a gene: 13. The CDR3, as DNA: TGTGCCAGCAGCCCTACACAGGGGCCGGGCGATGAGCAGTTCTTC. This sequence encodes CASSPTQGPGDEQFF.

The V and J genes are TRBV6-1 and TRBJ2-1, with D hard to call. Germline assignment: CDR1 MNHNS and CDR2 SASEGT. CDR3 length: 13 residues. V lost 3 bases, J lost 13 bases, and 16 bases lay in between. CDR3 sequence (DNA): TGTGCCAGCAGTGAGGTGCCGGACGGTGACCAGTTCTTC. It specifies CASSEVPDGDQFF.

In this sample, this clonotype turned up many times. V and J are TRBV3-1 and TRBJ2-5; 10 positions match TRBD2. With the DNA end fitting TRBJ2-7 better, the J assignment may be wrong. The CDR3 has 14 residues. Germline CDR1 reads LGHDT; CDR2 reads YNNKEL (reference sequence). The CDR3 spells CASSTLAGEGEQYF. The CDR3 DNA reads TGTGCCAGCAGCACCCTAGCGGGAGAAGGCGAGCAGTACTTC.